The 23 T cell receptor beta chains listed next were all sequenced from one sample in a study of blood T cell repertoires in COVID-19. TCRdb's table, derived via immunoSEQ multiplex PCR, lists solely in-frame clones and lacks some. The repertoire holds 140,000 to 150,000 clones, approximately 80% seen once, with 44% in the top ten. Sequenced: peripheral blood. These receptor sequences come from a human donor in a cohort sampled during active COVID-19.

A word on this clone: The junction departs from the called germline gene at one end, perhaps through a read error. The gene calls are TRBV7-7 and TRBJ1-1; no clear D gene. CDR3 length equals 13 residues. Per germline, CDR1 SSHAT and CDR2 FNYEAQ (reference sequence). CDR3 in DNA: TGTGCTAGCAGCTTAGACGGTGGCACTGAAGCTTTCTTT. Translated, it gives CASSLDGGTEAFF.

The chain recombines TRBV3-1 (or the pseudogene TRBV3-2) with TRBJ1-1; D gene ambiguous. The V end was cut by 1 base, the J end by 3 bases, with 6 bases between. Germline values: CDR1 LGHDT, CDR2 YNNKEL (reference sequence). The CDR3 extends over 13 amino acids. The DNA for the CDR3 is TGTGCCAGCAGCCAAGGGCTAGACACTGAAGCTTTCTTT. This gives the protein CASSQGLDTEAFF.

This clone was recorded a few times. CDR3 DNA sequence: TGTGCCAGCAGCTTATCGTCCAGGAACTATGGCTACACCTTC. Amino acids: CASSLSSRNYGYTF. V gene TRBV7-8 combines with J gene TRBJ1-2; D is ambiguous. The ends were cut back, 2 bases at V and 2 bases at J, with 9 bases in the middle. The V gene's germline CDR1 is SGHVS and CDR2 FQNEAQ. The CDR3 has 14 residues. Full variable domain (remainder filled in from reference TRBV7-8 and TRBJ1-2): GAGVSQSPRYKVAKRGQDVALRCDPISGHVSLFWYQQALGQGPEFLTYFQNEAQLDKSGLPSDRFFAERPEGSVSTLKIQRTQQEDSAVYLCASSLSSRNYGYTFGSGTRLTVV.

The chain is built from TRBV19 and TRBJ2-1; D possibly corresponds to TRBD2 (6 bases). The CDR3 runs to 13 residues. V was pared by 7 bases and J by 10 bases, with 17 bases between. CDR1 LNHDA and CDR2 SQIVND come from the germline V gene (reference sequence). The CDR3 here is CASTPTQGGEQFF. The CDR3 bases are TGTGCCAGTACCCCTACCCAGGGAGGAGAGCAGTTCTTC.

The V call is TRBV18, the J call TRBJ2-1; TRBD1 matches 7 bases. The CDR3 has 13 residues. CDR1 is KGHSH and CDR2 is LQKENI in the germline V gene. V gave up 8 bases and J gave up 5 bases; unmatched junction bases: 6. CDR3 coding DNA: TGTGCCAGCCTTGGGACAGAAGACAATGAGCAGTTCTTC. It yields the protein CASLGTEDNEQFF.

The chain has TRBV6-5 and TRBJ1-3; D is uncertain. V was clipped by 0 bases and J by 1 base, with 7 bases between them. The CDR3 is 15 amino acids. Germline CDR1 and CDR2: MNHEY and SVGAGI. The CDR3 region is CASSYSLGSGNTIYF. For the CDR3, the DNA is TGTGCCAGCAGTTACTCGCTCGGGTCTGGAAACACCATATATTTT.

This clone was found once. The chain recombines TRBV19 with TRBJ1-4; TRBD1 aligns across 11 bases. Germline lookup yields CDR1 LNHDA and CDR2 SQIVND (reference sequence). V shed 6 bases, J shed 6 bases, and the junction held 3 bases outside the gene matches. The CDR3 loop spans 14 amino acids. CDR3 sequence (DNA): TGTGCCAGTAGAAAGGGACAGGGGGATGAAAAACTGTTTTTT. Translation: CASRKGQGDEKLFF.

DNA for the CDR3: TGTGCCAGCAGCTTTGCTCGAGAGACTGAAGCTTTCTTT. It translates to CASSFARETEAFF. V gene TRBV7-9 combines with J gene TRBJ1-1; unclear D gene. Germline V CDR1 and CDR2: SEHNR, FQNEAQ (reference sequence). The V end was cut by 3 bases, the J end by 5 bases, with 10 bases between. The CDR3 spans 13 residues. The full variable domain, its missing parts supplied by reference TRBV7-9 and TRBJ1-1, is DTGVSQNPRHKITKRGQNVTFRCDPISEHNRLYWYRQTLGQGPEFLTYFQNEAQLEKSRLLSDRFSAERPKGSFSTLEIQRTEQGDSAMYLCASSFARETEAFFGQGTRLTVV.

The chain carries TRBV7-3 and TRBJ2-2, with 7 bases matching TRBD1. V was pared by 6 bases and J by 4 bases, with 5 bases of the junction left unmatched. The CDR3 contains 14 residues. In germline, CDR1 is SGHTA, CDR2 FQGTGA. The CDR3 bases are TGTGCCAGCAGTTCGACAGGGTCCACCGGGGAGCTGTTTTTT. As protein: CASSSTGSTGELFF.

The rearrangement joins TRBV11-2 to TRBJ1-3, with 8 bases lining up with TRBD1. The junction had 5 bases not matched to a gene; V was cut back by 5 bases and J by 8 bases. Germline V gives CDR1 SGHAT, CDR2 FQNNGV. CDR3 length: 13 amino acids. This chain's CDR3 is CASSADREDTIYF. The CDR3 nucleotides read TGTGCCAGCAGCGCGGACAGGGAGGACACCATATATTTT.

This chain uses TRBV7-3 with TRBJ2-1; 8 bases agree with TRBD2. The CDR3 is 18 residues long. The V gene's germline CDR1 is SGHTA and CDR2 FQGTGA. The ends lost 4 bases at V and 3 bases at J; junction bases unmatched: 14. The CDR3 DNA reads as TGTGCCAGCAGCTCTATCTCCGTTACTAGCGGATACTACAATGAGCAGTTCTTC. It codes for CASSSISVTSGYYNEQFF.

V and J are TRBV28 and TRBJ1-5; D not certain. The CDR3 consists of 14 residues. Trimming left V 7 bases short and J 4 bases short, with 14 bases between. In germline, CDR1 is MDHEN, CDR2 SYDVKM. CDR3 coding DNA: TGTGCCAGCACCCCCGGAGGGAGTAATCAGCCCCAGCATTTT. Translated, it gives CASTPGGSNQPQHF.

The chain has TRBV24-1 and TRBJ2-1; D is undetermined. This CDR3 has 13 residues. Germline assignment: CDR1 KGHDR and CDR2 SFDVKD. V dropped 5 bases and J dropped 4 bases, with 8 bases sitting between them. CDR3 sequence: CATSGGVYNEQFF. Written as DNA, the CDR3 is TGTGCCACCAGTGGAGGAGTTTACAATGAGCAGTTCTTC.

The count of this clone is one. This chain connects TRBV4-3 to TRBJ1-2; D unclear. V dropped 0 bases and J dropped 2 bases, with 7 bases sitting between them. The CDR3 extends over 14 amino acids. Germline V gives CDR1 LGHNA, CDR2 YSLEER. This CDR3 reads CASSQDPQNYGYTF. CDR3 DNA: TGCGCCAGCAGCCAAGATCCCCAAAACTATGGCTACACCTTC.

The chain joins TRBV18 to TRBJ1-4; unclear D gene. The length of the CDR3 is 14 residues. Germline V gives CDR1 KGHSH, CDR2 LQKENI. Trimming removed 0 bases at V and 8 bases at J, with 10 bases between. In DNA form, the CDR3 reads TGTGCCAGCTCACCACCTCATGATCGGGAAAAACTGTTTTTT. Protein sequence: CASSPPHDREKLFF. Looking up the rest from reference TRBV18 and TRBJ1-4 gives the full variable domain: NAGVMQNPRHLVRRRGQEARLRCSPMKGHSHVYWYRQLPEEGLKFMVYLQKENIIDESGMPKERFSAEFPKEGPSILRIQQVVRGDSAAYFCASSPPHDREKLFFGSGTQLSVL.

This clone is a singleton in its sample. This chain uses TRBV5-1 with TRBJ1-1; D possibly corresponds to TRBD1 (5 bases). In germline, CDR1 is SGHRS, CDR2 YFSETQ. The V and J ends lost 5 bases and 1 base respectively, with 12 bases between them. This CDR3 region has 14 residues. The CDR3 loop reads CASRGGRWNTEAFF. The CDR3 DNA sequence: TGCGCCAGCAGGGGGGGACGATGGAACACTGAAGCTTTCTTT. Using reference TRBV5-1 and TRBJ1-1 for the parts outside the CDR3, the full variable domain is KAGVTQTPRYLIKTRGQQVTLSCSPISGHRSVSWYQQTPGQGLQFLFEYFSETQRNKGNFPGRFSGRQFSNSRSEMNVSTLELGDSALYLCASRGGRWNTEAFFGQGTRLTVV.

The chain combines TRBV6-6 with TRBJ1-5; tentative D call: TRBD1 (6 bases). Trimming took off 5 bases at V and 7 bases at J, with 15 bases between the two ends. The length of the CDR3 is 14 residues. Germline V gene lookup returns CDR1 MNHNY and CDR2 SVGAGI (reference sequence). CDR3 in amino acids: CASSQGQGSQPQHF. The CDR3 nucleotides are TGTGCCAGCAGTCAGGGGCAGGGCAGCCAGCCCCAGCATTTT.

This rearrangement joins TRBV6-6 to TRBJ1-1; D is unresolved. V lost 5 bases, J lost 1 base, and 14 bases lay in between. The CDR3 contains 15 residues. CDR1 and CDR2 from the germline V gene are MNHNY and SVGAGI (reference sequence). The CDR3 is CASSPPGLRNTEAFF. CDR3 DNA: TGTGCCAGCAGTCCTCCCGGACTACGGAACACTGAAGCTTTCTTT.

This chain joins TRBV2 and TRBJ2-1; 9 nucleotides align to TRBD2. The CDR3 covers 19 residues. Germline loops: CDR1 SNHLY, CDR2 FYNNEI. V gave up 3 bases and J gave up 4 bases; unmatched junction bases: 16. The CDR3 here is CASSDGQGLAGTLYNEQFF. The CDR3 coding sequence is TGTGCCAGCAGTGACGGGCAGGGTCTAGCGGGGACTCTATACAATGAGCAGTTCTTC.

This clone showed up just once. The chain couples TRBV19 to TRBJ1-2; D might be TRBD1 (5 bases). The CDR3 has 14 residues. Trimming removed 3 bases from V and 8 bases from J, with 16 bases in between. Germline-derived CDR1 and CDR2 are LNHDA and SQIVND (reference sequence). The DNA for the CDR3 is TGTGCCAGTAGTATGGGCGGGACTTGGGGAGGCTACACCTTC. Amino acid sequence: CASSMGGTWGGYTF. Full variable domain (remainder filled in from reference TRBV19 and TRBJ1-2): DGGITQSPKYLFRKEGQNVTLSCEQNLNHDAMYWYRQDPGQGLRLIYYSQIVNDFQKGDIAEGYSVSREKKESFPLTVTSAQKNPTAFYLCASSMGGTWGGYTFGSGTRLTVV.

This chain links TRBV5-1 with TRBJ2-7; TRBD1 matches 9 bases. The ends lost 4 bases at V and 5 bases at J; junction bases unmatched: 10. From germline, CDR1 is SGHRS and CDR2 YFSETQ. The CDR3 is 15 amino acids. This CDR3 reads CASSTSGTGIHEQYF. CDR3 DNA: TGCGCCAGCAGCACCTCCGGGACAGGGATCCACGAGCAGTACTTC.

The CDR3 reads CASSSGQHYGYTF. The DNA for the CDR3 is TGTGCCAGCAGCTCGGGACAGCACTATGGCTACACCTTC. The chain carries TRBV5-6 and TRBJ1-2; 7 bases agree with TRBD1. From germline, CDR1 is SGHDT and CDR2 YYEEEE. The CDR3 length is 13 residues. J lost 3 bases, V lost 3 bases, and 2 bases had no gene match.

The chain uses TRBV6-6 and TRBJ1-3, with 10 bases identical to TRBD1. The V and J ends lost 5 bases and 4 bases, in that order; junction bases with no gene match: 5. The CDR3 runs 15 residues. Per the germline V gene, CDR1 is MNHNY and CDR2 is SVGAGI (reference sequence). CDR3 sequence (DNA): TGTGCCAGCAGTACGAAGGGACAGGGGGGAAACACCATATATTTT. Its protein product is CASSTKGQGGNTIYF.